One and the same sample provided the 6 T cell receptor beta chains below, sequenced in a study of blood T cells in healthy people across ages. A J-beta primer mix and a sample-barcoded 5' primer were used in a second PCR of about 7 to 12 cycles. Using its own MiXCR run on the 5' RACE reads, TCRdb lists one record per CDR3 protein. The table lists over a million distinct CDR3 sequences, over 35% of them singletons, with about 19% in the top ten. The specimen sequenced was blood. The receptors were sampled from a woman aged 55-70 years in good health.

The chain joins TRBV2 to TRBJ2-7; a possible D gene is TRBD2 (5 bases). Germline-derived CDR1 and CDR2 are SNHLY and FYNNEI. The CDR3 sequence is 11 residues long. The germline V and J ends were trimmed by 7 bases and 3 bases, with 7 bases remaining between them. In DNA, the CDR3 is TGTGCCAGCAACGAGGGCTACGAGCAGTACTTC. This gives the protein CASNEGYEQYF.

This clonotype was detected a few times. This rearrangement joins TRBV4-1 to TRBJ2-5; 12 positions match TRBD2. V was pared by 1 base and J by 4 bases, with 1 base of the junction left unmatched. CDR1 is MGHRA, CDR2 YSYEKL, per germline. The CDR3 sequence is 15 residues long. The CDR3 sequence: CASSQVLAGGETQYF. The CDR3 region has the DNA TGCGCCAGCAGCCAAGTACTAGCGGGGGGAGAGACCCAGTACTTC.

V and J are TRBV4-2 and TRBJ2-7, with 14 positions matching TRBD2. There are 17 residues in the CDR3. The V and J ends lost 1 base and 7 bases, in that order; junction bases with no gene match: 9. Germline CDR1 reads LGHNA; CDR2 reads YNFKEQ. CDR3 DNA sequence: TGTGCCAGCAGCCAAGCTTCGGGACTAGCGGGAGCGAATGAGCAGTACTTC. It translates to CASSQASGLAGANEQYF.

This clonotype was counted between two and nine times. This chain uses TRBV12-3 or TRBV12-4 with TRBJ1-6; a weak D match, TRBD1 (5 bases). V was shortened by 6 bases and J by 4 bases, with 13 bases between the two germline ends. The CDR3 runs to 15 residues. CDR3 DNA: TGTGCCAGCAGAGACGGGGCAACGTATAATTCACCCCTCCACTTT. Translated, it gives CASRDGATYNSPLHF.

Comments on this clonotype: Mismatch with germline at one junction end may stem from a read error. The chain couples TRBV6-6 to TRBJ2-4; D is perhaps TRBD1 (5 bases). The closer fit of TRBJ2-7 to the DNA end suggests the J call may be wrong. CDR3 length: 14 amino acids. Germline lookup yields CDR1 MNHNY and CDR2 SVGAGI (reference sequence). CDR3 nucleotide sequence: TGTACCAGCAGACGAGACAGTTCCAACTACGAGCAGTACTTC. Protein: CTSRRDSSNYEQYF.

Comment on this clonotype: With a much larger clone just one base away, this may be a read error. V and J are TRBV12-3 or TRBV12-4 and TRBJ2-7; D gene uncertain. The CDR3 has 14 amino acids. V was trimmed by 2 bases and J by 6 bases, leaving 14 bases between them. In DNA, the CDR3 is TGTGCCAGCAGTTTATTTAGTGTGCCTTTCGAGCAGTACTTC. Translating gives CASSLFSVPFEQYF.